The 13 T cell receptor beta chains in this list originate from one sample, sequenced in a study of sequential checkpoint blockade in melanoma (dated by TCRdb to the late 2010s). The treatment or condition label of this sample denotes: randomized to nivolumab then ipilimumab (arm A) or the reverse (arm B). The method behind the library was the immunoSEQ multiplex PCR assay. TCRdb provides this immuneACCESS table in a form limited to in-frame rearrangements. Some clones are lacking; in checked studies, under half of them reflect an unresolved V gene, and why the rest are absent is not known. The sample includes about 17,000 clones, with under 75% observed a single time. The top ten clones comprise under 20% of the sample. The sequencing used CD8+ T cells sorted from blood (inferred from file names), collected from a patient given nivolumab and ipilimumab in sequence. These receptors came from a human donor with melanoma.

The chain uses TRBV9 and TRBJ2-1; 8 nucleotides line up with TRBD2. The CDR3 has 16 amino acids. Unmatched junction bases numbered 10, after V lost 0 bases and J lost 8 bases. Germline loops: CDR1 SGDLS, CDR2 YYNGEE. CDR3 in DNA: TGTGCCAGCAGCGTAGAGGGAGCGGGAGCCCTCGATGAGCAGTTCTTC. Translated, it gives CASSVEGAGALDEQFF.

V is TRBV28 and J is TRBJ1-2; unclear D gene. Trimming left V 3 bases short and J 4 bases short, with 9 bases between. This CDR3 contains 13 residues. Looked up from germline, CDR1 is MDHEN and CDR2 is SYDVKM. As DNA, the CDR3 is TGTGCCAGCAGTTTTAGCTACGGCTATGGCTACACCTTC. This sequence encodes CASSFSYGYGYTF.

The chain is built from TRBV6-5 and TRBJ2-7, with 8 bases aligning to TRBD2. CDR3 length: 14 amino acids. CDR1 and CDR2 (germline): MNHEY, SVGAGI. With V trimmed by 6 bases and J by 2 bases, 6 bases remained unmatched. CDR3 in amino acids: CASSNPGLAYEQYF. As DNA, the CDR3 is TGTGCCAGCAGCAATCCGGGACTAGCCTACGAGCAGTACTTC.

CDR3 sequence: CASSFTGLQPQHF. The DNA of the CDR3 is TGTGCCAGCAGTTTTACGGGACTGCAGCCCCAGCATTTT. The V and J genes are TRBV28 and TRBJ1-5; D might be TRBD1 (5 bases). CDR3 length equals 13 residues. V was pared by 3 bases and J by 7 bases, with 10 bases between. Germline V gene sequence: CDR1 MDHEN, CDR2 SYDVKM. Based on the CDR3 plus reference TRBV28 and TRBJ1-5, the full variable domain is DVKVTQSSRYLVKRTGEKVFLECVQDMDHENMFWYRQDPGLGLRLIYFSYDVKMKEKGDIPEGYSVSREKKERFSLILESASTNQTSMYLCASSFTGLQPQHFGDGTRLSIL.

This chain connects TRBV27 to TRBJ2-5; TRBD1 is a possible D gene (6 bases). The CDR3 has 15 amino acids. Germline-derived CDR1 and CDR2 are MNHEY and SMNVEV (reference sequence). V dropped 2 bases and J dropped 4 bases, with 14 bases sitting between them. The CDR3 spells CASSLLGTLGETQYF. DNA for the CDR3: TGTGCCAGCAGTTTACTCGGGACATTGGGAGAGACCCAGTACTTC.

The chain joins TRBV6-5 to TRBJ2-5, with 12 nucleotides matching TRBD1. After removal of 5 bases from V and 4 bases from J, the junction contained 5 bases not matched to a gene. The CDR3 runs to 15 residues. The germline V gene has CDR1 MNHEY and CDR2 SVGAGI. CDR3 sequence (DNA): TGTGCCAGCAGTCAGGGGACAGGGGGCGCAGAGACCCAGTACTTC. Its translation is CASSQGTGGAETQYF.

This chain connects TRBV7-9 to TRBJ2-7; D perhaps matches TRBD2 (7 bases). The CDR3 has 14 amino acids. Trimming left V 5 bases short and J 10 bases short, with 21 bases between. CDR1 is SEHNR and CDR2 is FQNEAQ in the germline V gene (reference sequence). CDR3 sequence: CASSLGGGRLPQYF. As DNA, the CDR3 is TGTGCCAGCAGCCTGGGGGGGGGCCGTCTCCCCCAGTACTTC.

The V gene is TRBV2, the J gene TRBJ2-7, with TRBD2 as a possible D gene (6 bases). Germline lookup yields CDR1 SNHLY and CDR2 FYNNEI. There are 12 residues in the CDR3. Between the trimmed V and J ends, which lost 9 bases and 3 bases, there was a span of 12 bases. The DNA of the CDR3 is TGTGCCAGTCGGCGGGACCTCTACGAGCAGTACTTC. Protein product: CASRRDLYEQYF.

The gene calls are TRBV6-5 and TRBJ2-7; D might be TRBD2 (6 bases). The V gene lost 2 bases and the J gene lost 7 bases, with 21 bases spanning the gap. This CDR3 is built from 16 residues. CDR1 and CDR2 (germline): MNHEY, SVGAGI. The CDR3 loop is CASSYPRDGTLREQYF. The CDR3 DNA reads TGTGCCAGCAGTTACCCCCGAGACGGGACTCTTCGGGAGCAGTACTTC.

The chain is built from TRBV6-4 and TRBJ2-3; 12 bases are a match to TRBD2. The J segment lost 2 bases and the V segment lost 6 bases, leaving 3 bases of the junction unmatched. The CDR3 covers 15 residues. CDR1 and CDR2 (germline): MRHNA, SNTAGT. The CDR3 spells CASRGLAGSTDTQYF. As DNA, the CDR3 is TGTGCCAGCAGAGGACTAGCGGGATCCACAGATACGCAGTATTTT.

The rearrangement links TRBV7-3 to TRBJ1-4, with a weak D call TRBD1 (6 bases). CDR1 and CDR2 from the germline V gene are SGHTA and FQGTGA. Deletions cut 5 bases from V and 2 bases from J, with 9 bases between. CDR3 length: 14 residues. As DNA, the CDR3 is TGTGCCAGCAGCCCAGGGGAGACTAATGAAAAACTGTTTTTT. It specifies CASSPGETNEKLFF.

The sample holds one count of this clone. The chain carries TRBV27 and TRBJ2-7; no clear D. Germline V lookup: CDR1 MNHEY, CDR2 SMNVEV (reference sequence). V was trimmed by 3 bases and J by 2 bases, leaving 8 bases between them. The CDR3 has 13 amino acids. The CDR3 coding sequence is TGTGCCAGCAGTTTTCGAGGTACCTACGAGCAGTACTTC. Its translation is CASSFRGTYEQYF.

The V and J genes are TRBV7-9 and TRBJ1-2; perhaps TRBD1 as D (6 bases). Looked up from germline, CDR1 is SEHNR and CDR2 is FQNEAQ (reference sequence). V was pared by 5 bases and J by 6 bases, with 22 bases between. The CDR3 contains 16 residues. CDR3 in DNA: TGTGCCAGCAGCCCAACGACGGGGGGCGATTATAATGGCTACACCTTC. It is translated as CASSPTTGGDYNGYTF.